Presented here are 20 T cell receptor beta chains from one specimen sequenced in a study of regulatory T cells in long-lasting Graves disease. Time point defined: persistent/refractory GD, antithyroid drugs over 5 years with positive TRAb. Construction of the TCR library relied on RNA isolated from PBMCs. Libraries of TCR beta came from iRepertoire HTBI primers plus Arm-PCR of CDR3 regions. TCRdb redid the calling of the multiplex PCR reads with MiXCR, one entry per CDR3 protein. The sample includes 650,000 to 700,000 distinct CDR3 sequences, approximately 29% of them seen just once. The sample here was peripheral blood mononuclear cells (PBMCs), taken when the disease was refractory, from a patient treated with antithyroid drugs. Receptors originate from a female donor with Graves disease.

V gene TRBV7-9 combines with J gene TRBJ2-5; TRBD1 agrees at 10 bases. This CDR3 region has 15 residues. V was pared by 3 bases and J by 2 bases, with 3 bases of the junction left unmatched. Germline CDR1 is SEHNR and CDR2 is FQNEAQ (reference sequence). CDR3: CASSFWDRGQETQYF. CDR3 nucleotides: TGTGCCAGCAGCTTTTGGGACAGGGGTCAAGAGACCCAGTACTTC.

The chain carries TRBV25-1 and TRBJ2-7; no reliable D call. CDR1 is MGHDK, CDR2 SYGVNS, per germline. This CDR3 spans 14 amino acids. Trimming stripped 1 base from V and 0 bases from J, with 7 bases between. CDR3 in amino acids: CASSEFGRSYEQYF. CDR3 nucleotide sequence: TGTGCCAGCAGTGAATTCGGACGCTCCTACGAGCAGTACTTC.

This chain links TRBV6-5 with TRBJ2-3; 10 bases match TRBD2. V lost 4 bases and J lost 7; bases outside the gene matches: 11. The CDR3 contains 16 residues. CDR1 and CDR2 (germline): MNHEY, SVGAGI. CDR3 sequence: CASSSLAGPPGNTQYF. The CDR3 DNA follows: TGTGCCAGCAGTTCACTAGCGGGACCACCCGGGAATACGCAGTATTTT.

The genes are TRBV12-3 or TRBV12-4 and TRBJ1-3, with D maybe TRBD1 (5 bases). This CDR3 has 17 residues. Trimming left V 4 bases short and J 0 bases short, with 16 bases between. This CDR3 reads CASSYSVGGTSGNTIYF. CDR3 in DNA: TGTGCCAGCAGTTATTCGGTCGGCGGGACCTCTGGAAACACCATATATTTT.

The chain is built from TRBV6-1 and TRBJ2-7, with 9 bases fitting TRBD1. V lost 4 bases, J lost 6 bases, and 10 bases stayed unmatched. Germline CDR1 MNHNS, CDR2 SASEGT. The CDR3 runs 15 residues. In DNA, the CDR3 is TGTGCCAGCAGTGGGCCGGGACAGGGTCTCTTCGAGCAGTACTTC. This gives the protein CASSGPGQGLFEQYF.

This chain connects TRBV5-1 to TRBJ2-5; possible D gene TRBD2, 7 bases. The CDR3 loop spans 16 amino acids. Trimming removed 5 bases at V and 5 bases at J, with 22 bases between. The germline V gene has CDR1 SGHRS and CDR2 YFSETQ. The chain's CDR3 is CASRRDGGAISETQYF. The CDR3 DNA sequence: TGCGCCAGCAGAAGAGATGGGGGGGCGATTTCCGAGACCCAGTACTTC.

The chain recombines TRBV4-1 with TRBJ1-2; D gene ambiguous. Trimming took 5 bases from V and 0 from J, leaving 7 bases between them. Germline V gives CDR1 MGHRA, CDR2 YSYEKL. The CDR3 extends over 13 amino acids. The CDR3 DNA reads as TGCGCCAGCAGCACGACCTCTAACTATGGCTACACCTTC. Translation: CASSTTSNYGYTF.

The rearrangement joins TRBV29-1 to TRBJ2-1; 8 bases line up with TRBD1. V lost 4 bases, J lost 6 bases, and 8 bases stayed unmatched. Germline CDR1 SQVTM, CDR2 ANQGSEA. The CDR3 loop spans 14 amino acids. CDR3 nucleotide sequence: TGCAGCGTTGTGGGCAGGGGGCTCGGCAATGAGCAGTTCTTC. Protein: CSVVGRGLGNEQFF.

Notes on this clonotype: This may be a read error: a much more frequent sequence differs by one nucleotide. This likely comes from a read error, as the CDR3 has no conserved phenylalanine or tryptophan at its end. V usage is TRBV12-3 or TRBV12-4 and J usage is TRBJ1-1; no clear D. Between the trimmed V and J ends, which lost 6 bases and 2 bases, there was a span of 10 bases. CDR3 length: 13 residues. Here the CDR3 reads CASSASGNTEAFL. CDR3 DNA sequence: TGTGCCAGCAGCGCTTCAGGCAACACTGAAGCTTTCCTT.

This clonotype has more than one count but fewer than ten. This chain joins TRBV11-3 and TRBJ1-3; D is uncertain. The ends were cut back, 2 bases at V and 4 bases at J, with 6 bases in the middle. Germline V gene sequence: CDR1 SGHNT, CDR2 YENEEA. There are 13 residues in the CDR3. CDR3 in amino acids: CASSLNGGNTIYF. The CDR3 DNA reads TGTGCCAGCAGCTTAAATGGAGGAAACACCATATATTTT.

The chain couples TRBV9 to TRBJ2-7, with D possibly being TRBD1 (5 bases). V lost 0 bases to trimming and J lost 6 bases, with 16 bases between them. This CDR3 is 15 amino acids long. The germline gives CDR1 SGDLS, CDR2 YYNGEE. The chain's CDR3 is CASSVGARAAPEQYF. Here the CDR3 DNA reads TGTGCCAGCAGCGTAGGAGCCAGGGCCGCCCCCGAGCAGTACTTC.

The V call is TRBV7-9, the J call TRBJ1-1; a weak D match, TRBD1 (5 bases). The CDR3 covers 18 residues. Per the germline V gene, CDR1 is SEHNR and CDR2 is FQNEAQ (reference sequence). V was pared by 2 bases and J by 4 bases, with 23 bases between. In DNA form, the CDR3 reads TGTGCCAGCAGCTTAAGGTTCCAGGGTCCTCGGTGGGGCACTGAAGCTTTCTTT. Residues: CASSLRFQGPRWGTEAFF.

The chain carries TRBV9 and TRBJ2-5; 8 nucleotides line up with TRBD2. Trimming at V came to 1 base and at J to 4 bases, leaving 9 bases not matched to a gene. The CDR3 length is 16 residues. Germline V gene sequence: CDR1 SGDLS, CDR2 YYNGEE. The CDR3 DNA is TGTGCCAGCAGCGTAAGCGGGAGCCATGCCGGAGAGACCCAGTACTTC. Residues: CASSVSGSHAGETQYF.

This rearrangement joins TRBV24-1 to TRBJ1-6; TRBD1 agrees at 7 bases. Germline trimming cut 5 bases from V and 8 bases from J; bases unmatched to any gene: 11. CDR3 length equals 16 residues. Germline V gene lookup returns CDR1 KGHDR and CDR2 SFDVKD. The CDR3, as DNA: TGTGCCACCAGTGTCCCAAAGACAGGGCTTTATTCACCCCTCCACTTT. Protein product: CATSVPKTGLYSPLHF.

This clonotype turned up a few times. The chain links TRBV9 to TRBJ1-1; 8 positions agree with TRBD1. This CDR3 has 16 residues. Germline V CDR1 and CDR2: SGDLS, YYNGEE. With 0 bases clipped from V and 5 bases from J, the junction kept 9 bases outside the gene matches. CDR3 DNA sequence: TGTGCCAGCAGCGTAGCGATGACAGGGGCAAAGACTGAAGCTTTCTTT. Amino acids: CASSVAMTGAKTEAFF.

This clonotype was seen at least ten times. The chain links TRBV6-1 to TRBJ2-2, with no clear D. CDR3 size: 14 residues. The V gene lost 2 bases and the J gene lost 2 bases, with 6 bases spanning the gap. The germline gives CDR1 MNHNS, CDR2 SASEGT. CDR3 in DNA: TGTGCCAGCAGTGAACAGTCCAACACCGGGGAGCTGTTTTTT. Its protein product is CASSEQSNTGELFF.

This clonotype is hyperexpanded in the sample. The chain is built from TRBV28 and TRBJ1-1; 8 nucleotides align to TRBD1. J was trimmed by 3 bases and V by 5 bases; bases with no gene match: 5. CDR1 MDHEN and CDR2 SYDVKM come from the germline V gene. The CDR3 is 14 residues long. As DNA, the CDR3 is TGTGCCAGCAGTACCGGACAGGGAGACACTGAAGCTTTCTTT. Its protein is CASSTGQGDTEAFF. Looking up the rest from reference TRBV28 and TRBJ1-1 gives the full variable domain: DVKVTQSSRYLVKRTGEKVFLECVQDMDHENMFWYRQDPGLGLRLIYFSYDVKMKEKGDIPEGYSVSREKKERFSLILESASTNQTSMYLCASSTGQGDTEAFFGQGTRLTVV.

This clonotype was seen just once. The J gene is TRBJ1-3, the V gene TRBV20-1; tentative D call: TRBD1 (5 bases). Germline V gives CDR1 DFQATT, CDR2 SNEGSKA (reference sequence). This CDR3 has 13 residues. V was clipped by 4 bases and J by 4 bases, with 11 bases between them. The CDR3 region is CSATQGGGNTIYF. In nucleotides, the CDR3 is TGCAGTGCTACGCAGGGAGGAGGAAACACCATATATTTT.

The chain links TRBV29-1 to TRBJ2-2, with 11 nucleotides matching TRBD2. Germline lookup yields CDR1 SQVTM and CDR2 ANQGSEA. The CDR3 is 17 amino acids. With V trimmed by 5 bases and J by 4 bases, 12 bases remained unmatched. CDR3 in DNA: TGCAGCGTTATGTATAGCGGGAGGGCCGCGACCACCGGGGAGCTGTTTTTT. This encodes CSVMYSGRAATTGELFF.

This clonotype was found many times. The chain carries TRBV28 and TRBJ1-5; weak D call: TRBD1 (5 bases). V was shortened by 6 bases and J by 3 bases, with 12 bases between the two germline ends. CDR3 length: 14 amino acids. Germline CDR1 reads MDHEN; CDR2 reads SYDVKM. CDR3 bases: TGTGCCAGCAGCTCTCGACAGATCAATCAGCCCCAGCATTTT. This encodes CASSSRQINQPQHF.